Presented here are 10 T cell receptor beta chains from one specimen sequenced in a study of blood T cells in healthy people across ages. The use of a sample-barcoded 5' primer and a J-beta primer mix characterized a second PCR of roughly 6 to 11 cycles. MiXCR, applied by TCRdb to the 5' RACE reads, yields one record per CDR3 protein. In the table there are 450,000 to 650,000 distinct CDR3 sequences, around 24% of which are singletons. The sample also formed part of further work on T cells of mothers and their children.

The sequencing sample was made of blood. The receptors derive from a boy younger than 18 in good health.

Only a few counts were recorded for this clonotype. The chain couples TRBV7-9 to TRBJ2-3, with D perhaps TRBD1 (5 bases). V was trimmed by 6 bases and J by 3 bases, leaving 16 bases between them. CDR1 is SEHNR and CDR2 is FQNEAQ in the germline V gene (reference sequence). This CDR3 has 15 amino acids. CDR3 DNA sequence: TGTGCCAGCAGAAAAAACAGGATTGGGACAGATACGCAGTATTTT. It translates to CASRKNRIGTDTQYF.

The table lists this clonotype with a few counts. The chain carries TRBV13 and TRBJ2-5, with TRBD2 identical over 10 bases. Germline-derived CDR1 and CDR2 are PRHDT and FYEKMQ (reference sequence). Unmatched junction bases numbered 14, after V lost 5 bases and J lost 5 bases. The CDR3 is 17 residues long. In DNA, the CDR3 is TGTGCCAGCAGCGCCAGGGGCCTAGCGGGGGTTGGCGAGACCCAGTACTTC. This translates into CASSARGLAGVGETQYF.

This clonotype occurred a few times. The chain is built from TRBV6-2 or TRBV6-3 and TRBJ2-7; D gene uncertain. V lost 6 bases and J lost 1, with 16 bases in between. Germline lookup yields CDR1 MNHEY and CDR2 SVGEGT. This CDR3 comprises 15 residues. CDR3 sequence: CASSPRSWESYEQYF. The CDR3 DNA sequence: TGTGCCAGCAGCCCACGTAGCTGGGAATCCTACGAGCAGTACTTC.

Many counts were recorded for this clonotype. The genes are TRBV7-2 and TRBJ1-2, with unresolved D. The CDR3 length is 11 residues. Trimming took off 4 bases at V and 5 bases at J, with 5 bases between the two ends. Germline lookup yields CDR1 SGHTA and CDR2 FQGNSA. The DNA for the CDR3 is TGTGCCAGCAGCTCGTGGTATGGCTACACCTTC. Translated: CASSSWYGYTF.

This clonotype appeared a few times. At one end the junction does not follow the germline gene, possibly because of a read error. V gene TRBV4-3 combines with J gene TRBJ1-3, with D hard to call. Looked up from germline, CDR1 is LGHNA and CDR2 is YSLEER. CDR3 length equals 14 residues. CDR3 coding DNA: TGCGCCGGCAGCCAAGACGCTTCTGGAAACACCATATATTTT. It codes for CAGSQDASGNTIYF.

The sample holds a few counts of this clonotype. J is TRBJ2-5 and V is TRBV6-1; D is perhaps TRBD1 (5 bases). CDR3 size: 12 residues. Trimming left V 5 bases short and J 4 bases short, with 8 bases between. Germline CDR1 is MNHNS and CDR2 is SASEGT. This CDR3 reads CASSWQGETQYF. The CDR3 DNA sequence: TGTGCCAGCAGTTGGCAGGGAGAGACCCAGTACTTC.

This rearrangement joins TRBV5-5 to TRBJ2-5; 16 nucleotides match TRBD2. Losses at the gene ends were 2 bases for V and 5 bases for J; bases not matched to a gene: 6. Germline lookup yields CDR1 SGHKS and CDR2 YYEKEE (reference sequence). The CDR3 has 17 amino acids. CDR3 region: CASSFTGLAGGLETQYF. The CDR3, as DNA: TGTGCCAGCAGCTTTACGGGACTAGCGGGGGGGCTTGAGACCCAGTACTTC.

This clonotype was counted between two and nine times. This chain uses TRBV7-9 with TRBJ2-5, with 10 bases identical to TRBD2. CDR1 is SEHNR and CDR2 is FQNEAQ in the germline V gene (reference sequence). The CDR3 is 15 residues long. After removal of 4 bases from V and 1 base from J, the junction contained 3 bases not matched to a gene. The CDR3 DNA reads TGTGCCAGCAGCTCAGCGGGGGGGCTCCAAGAGACCCAGTACTTC. As protein: CASSSAGGLQETQYF.

The rearrangement uses TRBV14 and TRBJ2-7; 10 positions match TRBD2. Germline V gene sequence: CDR1 SGHDN, CDR2 FVKESK. The J segment lost 6 bases and the V segment lost 3 bases, leaving 5 bases of the junction unmatched. CDR3 length: 14 amino acids. The CDR3 coding sequence is TGTGCCAGCAGCCATCTAGCGGGAGTAGGCGAGCAGTACTTC. Protein product: CASSHLAGVGEQYF.

The chain has TRBV7-2 and TRBJ2-2; D ambiguous. Germline loops: CDR1 SGHTA, CDR2 FQGNSA. The CDR3 has 13 residues. V was pared by 3 bases and J by 6 bases, with 8 bases between. CDR3 coding DNA: TGTGCCAGCAGCTTGGCTCACTCCGGGGAGCTGTTTTTT. Encoded protein: CASSLAHSGELFF.